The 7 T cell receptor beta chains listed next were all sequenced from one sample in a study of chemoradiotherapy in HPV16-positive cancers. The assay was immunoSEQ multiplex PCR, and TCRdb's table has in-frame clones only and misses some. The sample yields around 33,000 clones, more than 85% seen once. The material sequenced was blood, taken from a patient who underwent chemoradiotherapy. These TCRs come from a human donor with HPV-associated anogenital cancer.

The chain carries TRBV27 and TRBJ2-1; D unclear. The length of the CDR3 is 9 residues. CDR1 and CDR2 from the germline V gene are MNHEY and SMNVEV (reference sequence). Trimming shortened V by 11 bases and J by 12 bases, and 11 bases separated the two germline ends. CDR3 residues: CAGSLGQFF. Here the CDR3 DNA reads TGTGCCGGGTCGCTTGGGCAGTTCTTC.

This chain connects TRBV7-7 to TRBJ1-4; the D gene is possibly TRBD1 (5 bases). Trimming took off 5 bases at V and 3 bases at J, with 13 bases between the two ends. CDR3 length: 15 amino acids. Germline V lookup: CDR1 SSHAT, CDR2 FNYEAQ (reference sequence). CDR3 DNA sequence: TGTGCCAGCAGCCCTAGCGGGGGAGCTAATGAAAAACTGTTTTTT. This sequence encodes CASSPSGGANEKLFF.

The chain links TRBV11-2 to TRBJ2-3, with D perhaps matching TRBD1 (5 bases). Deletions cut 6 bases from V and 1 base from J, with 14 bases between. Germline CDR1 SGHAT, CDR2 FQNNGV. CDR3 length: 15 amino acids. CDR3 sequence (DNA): TGTGCCAGCAGGCCTACAGGTCCTCGCACAGATACGCAGTATTTT. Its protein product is CASRPTGPRTDTQYF.

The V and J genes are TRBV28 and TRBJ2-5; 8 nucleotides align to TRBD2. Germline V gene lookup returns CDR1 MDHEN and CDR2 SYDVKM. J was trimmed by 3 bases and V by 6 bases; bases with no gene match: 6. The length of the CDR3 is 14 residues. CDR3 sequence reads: CASRTTGLEETQYF. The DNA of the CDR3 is TGTGCCAGCAGGACGACGGGACTAGAAGAGACCCAGTACTTC.

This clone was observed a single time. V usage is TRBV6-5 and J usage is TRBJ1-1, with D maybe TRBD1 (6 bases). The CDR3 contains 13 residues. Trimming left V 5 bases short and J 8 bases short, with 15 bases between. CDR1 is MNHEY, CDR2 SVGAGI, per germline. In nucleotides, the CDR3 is TGTGCCAGCAGTCTCGACAGGTTCCTAGAAGCTTTCTTT. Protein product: CASSLDRFLEAFF.

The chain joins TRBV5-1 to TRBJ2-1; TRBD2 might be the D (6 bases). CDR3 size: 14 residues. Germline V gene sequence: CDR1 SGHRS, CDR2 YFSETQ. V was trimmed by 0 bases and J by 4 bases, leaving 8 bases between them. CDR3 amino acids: CASSLDGGYNEQFF. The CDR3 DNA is TGCGCCAGCAGCTTGGACGGGGGATACAATGAGCAGTTCTTC.

The CDR3 DNA sequence: TGCAGCTCGACAAGCGGGGGCCCAAGCACAGATACGCAGTATTTT. This translates into CSSTSGGPSTDTQYF. The chain employs TRBV29-1 and TRBJ2-3, with 8 positions matching TRBD2. CDR3 length equals 15 residues. The V gene's germline CDR1 is SQVTM and CDR2 ANQGSEA. Trimming cost V 8 bases and J 0 bases; bases outside gene matches: 10.